Below are 30 T cell receptor beta chains sequenced from a single sample in a study of T cell responses to AZD1222 COVID-19 vaccine. Profiled with immunoSEQ multiplex PCR; TCRdb holds only in-frame clones, not every one. The sample has roughly 100,000 clones; around 89% are singletons. Sequenced here: peripheral blood, sampled on day 0 of AZD1222 vaccination. The receptors were gathered from an adult in good health.

The V and J genes are TRBV5-1 and TRBJ2-1; D assignment may be TRBD1 or TRBD2 (5 bases each). V lost 3 bases and J lost 4, with 11 bases in between. In germline, CDR1 is SGHRS, CDR2 YFSETQ. CDR3 length: 14 amino acids. The CDR3 region has the DNA TGCGCCAGCAGCTGGGGGAATAGATACAATGAGCAGTTCTTC. Translating it yields CASSWGNRYNEQFF.

V usage is TRBV6-5 and J usage is TRBJ2-7; the match to TRBD2 covers 7 bases. The CDR3 runs 15 residues. V was pared by 2 bases and J by 4 bases, with 8 bases of the junction left unmatched. Germline V lookup: CDR1 MNHEY, CDR2 SVGAGI. CDR3 coding DNA: TGTGCCAGCAGTTACCGCGGACTAGAGAATTACGAGCAGTACTTC. Its translation is CASSYRGLENYEQYF.

J is TRBJ1-2 and V is TRBV7-6; 9 nucleotides align to TRBD1. V lost 5 bases, J lost 8 bases, and 15 bases stayed unmatched. The CDR3 loop spans 16 amino acids. CDR1 and CDR2 (germline): SGHVS, FNYEAQ. The CDR3 loop is CASSPSGTGGAEGYTF. The CDR3 DNA sequence: TGTGCCAGCAGCCCATCAGGAACAGGGGGCGCCGAGGGCTACACCTTC.

The chain employs TRBV4-2 and TRBJ2-1, with 12 nucleotides matching TRBD2. V shed 1 base, J shed 10 bases, and the junction held 8 bases outside the gene matches. The CDR3 is 16 residues long. CDR1 is LGHNA, CDR2 YNFKEQ, per germline. CDR3 loop: CASSQGELAGGEEQFF. DNA for the CDR3: TGTGCCAGCAGCCAAGGCGAACTAGCGGGGGGAGAGGAGCAGTTCTTC.

This chain uses TRBV5-5 with TRBJ1-1; tentative D call: TRBD1 (5 bases). The germline V and J ends were trimmed by 0 bases and 3 bases, with 12 bases remaining between them. CDR3 length: 15 amino acids. The germline V gene has CDR1 SGHKS and CDR2 YYEKEE (reference sequence). CDR3 residues: CASSLGGAQDTEAFF. CDR3 DNA: TGTGCCAGCAGCTTGGGTGGGGCTCAGGACACTGAAGCTTTCTTT.

This chain uses TRBV29-1 with TRBJ1-1, with D possibly TRBD1 on 6 matching bases. The CDR3 is 13 amino acids. The V and J ends lost 4 bases and 1 base respectively, with 10 bases between them. Germline CDR1 is SQVTM and CDR2 is ANQGSEA. The CDR3 loop reads CSVGTGQNTEAFF. The DNA of the CDR3 is TGCAGCGTTGGAACGGGACAGAACACTGAAGCTTTCTTT. Using reference TRBV29-1 and TRBJ1-1 for the parts outside the CDR3, the full variable domain is SAVISQKPSRDICQRGTSLTIQCQVDSQVTMMFWYRQQPGQSLTLIATANQGSEATYESGFVIDKFPISRPNLTFSTLTVSNMSPEDSSIYLCSVGTGQNTEAFFGQGTRLTVV.

V and J are TRBV9 and TRBJ1-1; 10 bases agree with TRBD1. Trimming removed 4 bases from V and 4 bases from J; junction bases left unmatched: 4. The germline CDR1 and CDR2 sequences are SGDLS and YYNGEE. The CDR3 consists of 14 residues. The CDR3: CASSPGTGATEAFF. DNA of the CDR3: TGTGCCAGCAGCCCGGGGACAGGGGCCACTGAAGCTTTCTTT.

V usage is TRBV2 and J usage is TRBJ1-3, with D tentatively TRBD1 (5 bases). Germline CDR1 reads SNHLY; CDR2 reads FYNNEI. V was trimmed by 8 bases and J by 4 bases, leaving 12 bases between them. This CDR3 is 13 amino acids long. The CDR3 here is CASQGTHGNTIYF. The DNA of the CDR3 is TGTGCCAGCCAAGGGACCCACGGAAACACCATATATTTT.

The chain uses TRBV18 and TRBJ1-2, with D possibly matching TRBD1 (6 bases). CDR1 is KGHSH, CDR2 LQKENI, per germline. The CDR3 is 16 amino acids. V lost 0 bases and J lost 8, with 19 bases in between. CDR3 DNA sequence: TGTGCCAGCTCACCACCGTCCAGGGGCCGAGTTGGGGGCTACACCTTC. It codes for CASSPPSRGRVGGYTF.

This rearrangement joins TRBV10-3 to TRBJ1-6, with a possible D match to TRBD1 (5 bases). This CDR3 comprises 14 residues. With 8 bases removed from V and 7 bases from J, the gap between germline ends came to 15 bases. Germline V gene sequence: CDR1 ENHRY, CDR2 SYGVKD. This CDR3 reads CAIGPDIQNSPLHF. The CDR3 coding sequence is TGTGCCATCGGCCCGGACATTCAAAATTCACCCCTCCACTTT.

As concerns this clone: A much more abundant neighbour one base away suggests this may be a read error. The gene calls are TRBV14 and TRBJ1-1; D unclear. This CDR3 has 13 amino acids. The germline V gene encodes CDR1 SGHDN and CDR2 FVKESK. Trimming shortened V by 2 bases and J by 0 bases, and 4 bases separated the two germline ends. CDR3 nucleotide sequence: TGTGCCAGCAGCCAACAGATGAACACTGAAGCTTTCTTT. Its translation: CASSQQMNTEAFF.

This clone was seen once. The chain recombines TRBV7-9 with TRBJ2-1; D is uncertain. Germline lookup yields CDR1 SEHNR and CDR2 FQNEAQ (reference sequence). This CDR3 has 13 amino acids. The V end lost 8 bases, the J end lost 8 bases, and 16 bases lay between the germline ends. CDR3 sequence: CASCNEVFDEQFF. The CDR3 DNA reads TGTGCCAGCTGCAACGAAGTTTTCGATGAGCAGTTCTTC.

The V gene is TRBV7-9, the J gene TRBJ2-7; TRBD1 might be the D (6 bases). Deletions cut 4 bases from V and 6 bases from J, with 19 bases between. Per germline, CDR1 SEHNR and CDR2 FQNEAQ (reference sequence). The CDR3 extends over 15 amino acids. Here the CDR3 reads CASSSKGVTSPEQYF. The CDR3 DNA is TGTGCCAGCAGCTCGAAGGGGGTTACTTCACCCGAGCAGTACTTC.

J is TRBJ2-1 and V is TRBV9, with D unclear. The germline gives CDR1 SGDLS, CDR2 YYNGEE. Trimming removed 0 bases from V and 9 bases from J, with 7 bases in between. This CDR3 has 12 amino acids. The CDR3: CASSVGKVEQFF. The CDR3, as DNA: TGTGCCAGCAGCGTAGGAAAAGTTGAGCAGTTCTTC.

This clone was recorded only once. The CDR3 nucleotides are TGTGCCAGCAGCTTACTCGTAAGACAGGGACGCATAACCGGGGAGCTGTTTTTT. It codes for CASSLLVRQGRITGELFF. This sequence joins TRBV7-2 and TRBJ2-2, with 7 bases fitting TRBD1. The germline CDR1 and CDR2 sequences are SGHTA and FQGNSA. J gave up 5 bases and V 2 bases, and 14 bases lay outside the gene matches. CDR3 length: 18 amino acids.

This sequence joins TRBV28 and TRBJ1-4, with D perhaps matching TRBD1 (6 bases). The germline V and J ends were trimmed by 3 bases and 7 bases, with 12 bases remaining between them. Germline CDR1 MDHEN, CDR2 SYDVKM. The CDR3 consists of 14 residues. This chain's CDR3 is CASSFGGAIEKLFF. CDR3 DNA: TGTGCCAGCAGTTTTGGGGGGGCAATTGAAAAACTGTTTTTT. The full variable domain, in which reference TRBV28 and TRBJ1-4 provide the parts outside the CDR3, is DVKVTQSSRYLVKRTGEKVFLECVQDMDHENMFWYRQDPGLGLRLIYFSYDVKMKEKGDIPEGYSVSREKKERFSLILESASTNQTSMYLCASSFGGAIEKLFFGSGTQLSVL.

CDR3 protein: CASSYAINDNSYGYTF. The CDR3 DNA reads TGTGCCAGCAGCTACGCCATCAACGATAACAGCTATGGCTACACCTTC. This chain connects TRBV9 to TRBJ1-2, with D unresolved. CDR1 and CDR2 (germline): SGDLS, YYNGEE. This CDR3 contains 16 residues. With 4 bases removed from V and 4 bases from J, the gap between germline ends came to 20 bases.

This clone was counted a single time. CDR3 amino acids: CASSLDRRQPQHF. CDR3 DNA sequence: TGTGCCAGCAGTTTGGACCGGCGACAGCCCCAGCATTTT. The J gene is TRBJ1-5, the V gene TRBV12-3 or TRBV12-4; D ambiguous. The CDR3 is 13 amino acids. V lost 3 bases and J lost 7, with 10 bases in between.

Comments on this clone: Additional DNA sequences in this sample encode the identical CDR3. The gene calls are TRBV3-1 (or the pseudogene TRBV3-2) and TRBJ2-1, with D perhaps being TRBD1 or TRBD2 (7 bases each). V lost 4 bases and J lost 9, with 10 bases in between. CDR1 is LGHDT and CDR2 is YNNKEL in the germline V gene (reference sequence). There are 12 residues in the CDR3. The CDR3 nucleotides are TGTGCCAGCAGCCCCAGGGGGGGTGAGCAGTTCTTC. Translated: CASSPRGGEQFF.

The chain joins TRBV6-2 or TRBV6-3 to TRBJ2-7, with a possible D match to TRBD2 (5 bases). The CDR3 runs 12 residues. CDR1 is MNHEY, CDR2 SVGEGT, per germline. V lost 6 bases, J lost 7 bases, and 13 bases lay in between. The CDR3 DNA is TGTGCCAGCAGCCGCACTGGGGAGGAGCAGTACTTC. Encoded protein: CASSRTGEEQYF.

The CDR3 sequence: CASSLGHGYTF. CDR3 nucleotide sequence: TGTGCCAGCAGTTTAGGGCATGGCTACACCTTC. The gene calls are TRBV12-3 or TRBV12-4 and TRBJ1-2, with unresolved D. V was trimmed by 1 base and J by 6 bases, leaving 3 bases between them. The CDR3 spans 11 residues.

The V call is TRBV18, the J call TRBJ2-6; D is ambiguous. Germline CDR1 reads KGHSH; CDR2 reads LQKENI. V dropped 1 base and J dropped 4 bases, with 5 bases sitting between them. The CDR3 length is 14 residues. The CDR3, as DNA: TGTGCCAGCTCACCACTCTCCGGGGCCAACGTCCTGACTTTC. Protein: CASSPLSGANVLTF.

The chain has TRBV30 and TRBJ2-6; the D is unclear. The CDR3 runs 13 residues. Germline CDR1 and CDR2: GTSNPN and SVGIG (reference sequence). Trimming stripped 5 bases from V and 2 bases from J, with 7 bases between. The CDR3 coding sequence is TGTGCCTGGGCCAAAGCTGGGGCCAACGTCCTGACTTTC. It specifies CAWAKAGANVLTF.

V and J are TRBV6-2 or TRBV6-3 and TRBJ2-1, with 14 positions matching TRBD2. J gave up 3 bases and V 4 bases, and 5 bases lay outside the gene matches. The CDR3 runs to 17 residues. CDR1 MNHEY and CDR2 SVGEGT come from the germline V gene. CDR3 DNA sequence: TGTGCCAGCAGTTCAGGGACTAGCGGGGGCCACTACAATGAGCAGTTCTTC. Protein sequence: CASSSGTSGGHYNEQFF.

This chain uses TRBV28 with TRBJ1-1; no clear D. Germline lookup yields CDR1 MDHEN and CDR2 SYDVKM. The CDR3 is 13 amino acids. Trimming pared 7 bases from V and 0 bases from J, leaving 9 bases between. The CDR3 region is CASTREMNTEAFF. In DNA form, the CDR3 reads TGTGCCAGCACCCGAGAGATGAACACTGAAGCTTTCTTT.

This sequence joins TRBV5-1 and TRBJ1-3, with 8 bases aligning to TRBD1. The germline V gene has CDR1 SGHRS and CDR2 YFSETQ. The CDR3 runs to 14 residues. V shed 4 bases and J 7 bases; nucleotides not matched to a gene: 7. The CDR3 DNA sequence: TGCGCCAGCAGCGGACAGGGAGGGAGGAACACCATATATTTT. Translation gives CASSGQGGRNTIYF.

The CDR3 DNA follows: TGTGCCAGCAGTTACTTCCGGAACACCGGGGAGCTGTTTTTT. It codes for CASSYFRNTGELFF. The V gene is TRBV6-6, the J gene TRBJ2-2; D not certain. Per the germline V gene, CDR1 is MNHNY and CDR2 is SVGAGI (reference sequence). Trimming pared 1 base from V and 1 base from J, leaving 4 bases between. The length of the CDR3 is 14 residues.

The chain recombines TRBV19 with TRBJ1-2, with 9 bases fitting TRBD1. Trimming cost V 4 bases and J 8 bases; bases outside gene matches: 11. The CDR3 loop spans 15 amino acids. Germline V gene lookup returns CDR1 LNHDA and CDR2 SQIVND (reference sequence). The CDR3 DNA follows: TGTGCCAGTAGTAACCTCTCCGGGACAGGGCACGGCTACACCTTC. Its translation: CASSNLSGTGHGYTF.

This clone came up a few times. The V and J genes are TRBV18 and TRBJ1-2, with unresolved D. The V end lost 0 bases, the J end lost 3 bases, and 8 bases lay between the germline ends. This CDR3 comprises 14 residues. From germline, CDR1 is KGHSH and CDR2 LQKENI. The chain's CDR3 is CASSPPGDYYGYTF. CDR3 in DNA: TGTGCCAGCTCACCACCGGGAGATTACTATGGCTACACCTTC. Looking up the rest from reference TRBV18 and TRBJ1-2 gives the full variable domain: NAGVMQNPRHLVRRRGQEARLRCSPMKGHSHVYWYRQLPEEGLKFMVYLQKENIIDESGMPKERFSAEFPKEGPSILRIQQVVRGDSAAYFCASSPPGDYYGYTFGSGTRLTVV.

This chain joins TRBV27 and TRBJ1-5, with D uncertain. The CDR3 extends over 12 amino acids. With 8 bases removed from V and 2 bases from J, the gap between germline ends came to 7 bases. Germline V CDR1 and CDR2: MNHEY, SMNVEV (reference sequence). CDR3 DNA: TGTGCCAGCCGGAGGGGCAATCAGCCCCAGCATTTT. Encoded protein: CASRRGNQPQHF.